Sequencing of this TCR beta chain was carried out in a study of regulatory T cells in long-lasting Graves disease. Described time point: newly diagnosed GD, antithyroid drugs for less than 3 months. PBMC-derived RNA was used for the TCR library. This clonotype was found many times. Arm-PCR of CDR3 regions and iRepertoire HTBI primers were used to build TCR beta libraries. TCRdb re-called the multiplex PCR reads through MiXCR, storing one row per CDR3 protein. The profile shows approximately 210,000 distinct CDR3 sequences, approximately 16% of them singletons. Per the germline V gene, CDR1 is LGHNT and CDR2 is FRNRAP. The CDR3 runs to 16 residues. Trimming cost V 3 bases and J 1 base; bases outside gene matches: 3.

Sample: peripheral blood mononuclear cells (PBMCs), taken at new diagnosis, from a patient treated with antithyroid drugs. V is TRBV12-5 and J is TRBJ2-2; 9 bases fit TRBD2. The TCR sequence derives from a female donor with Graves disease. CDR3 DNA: TGTGCTAGTGGTTTTCTACTAGCGGGGAACACCGGGGAGCTGTTTTTT. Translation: CASGFLLAGNTGELFF.